This T cell receptor beta chain was retrieved from a study of shared clonotypes between healthy human individuals. Remarks on this clone: Its antigen is not known.

Findings and caveats of the study: At large depth, rarefaction still showed sorted-subset sequencing to be incomplete.

Using approximately 190 ng DNA, approximately 27,000 T cell genomes, the sorted-subset replicate PCRs were run. The table came from immunoSEQ multiplex PCR; TCRdb's copy has only in-frame clones and leaves some out. The data show 2,500,000 or so clones, approximately 93% seen once. CD4+ cells were split into CD45RA+ naive and CD45RA-negative memory subsets. Germline values: CDR1 KGHSH, CDR2 LQKENI. V gave up 3 bases and J gave up 1 base; unmatched junction bases: 6. This CDR3 is 15 amino acids long. The source is a man younger than 30 in good health. Some clones in this sample may be carry-over from other donors' samples. The chain is built from TRBV18 and TRBJ2-7, with 7 bases fitting TRBD1. Sample: naive CD4+ T cells from PBMCs. The subset is: CD45RA+ positively selected. The CDR3 DNA follows: TGTGCCAGCTCACCCAGCTTGGGACAGTCCTACGAGCAGTACTTC. This codes for CASSPSLGQSYEQYF.